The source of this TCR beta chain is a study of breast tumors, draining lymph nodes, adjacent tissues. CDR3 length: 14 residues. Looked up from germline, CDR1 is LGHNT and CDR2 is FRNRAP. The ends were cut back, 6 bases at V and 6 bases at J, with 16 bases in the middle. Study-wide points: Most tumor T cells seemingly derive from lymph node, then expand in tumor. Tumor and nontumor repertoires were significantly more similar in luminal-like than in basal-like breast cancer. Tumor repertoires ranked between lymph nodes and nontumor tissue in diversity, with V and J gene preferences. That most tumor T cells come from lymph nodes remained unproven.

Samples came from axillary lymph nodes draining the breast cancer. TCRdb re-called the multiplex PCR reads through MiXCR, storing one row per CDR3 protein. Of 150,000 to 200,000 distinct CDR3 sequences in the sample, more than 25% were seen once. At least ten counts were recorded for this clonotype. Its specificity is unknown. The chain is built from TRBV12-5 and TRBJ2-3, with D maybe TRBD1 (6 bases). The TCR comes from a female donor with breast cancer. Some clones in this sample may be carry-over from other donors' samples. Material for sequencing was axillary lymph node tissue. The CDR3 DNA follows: TGTGCTAGTGGACTGGACAGCCCCCTTGATACGCAGTATTTT. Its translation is CASGLDSPLDTQYF.